A single sample gave rise to the 30 T cell receptor beta chains below, sequenced in a study of T cell repertoires in cytomegalovirus infection. MiXCR was run by TCRdb on the reads, yielding one entry per CDR3 protein. The repertoire holds approximately 320,000 distinct CDR3 sequences, with 9.5% as singletons. Source material: PBMCs. Receptor source: a human donor in good health (CMV status not recorded). Some clones in this sample may be carry-over from other donors' samples.

This rearrangement joins TRBV29-1 to TRBJ2-3, with D unclear. Germline V lookup: CDR1 SQVTM, CDR2 ANQGSEA. V gave up 4 bases and J gave up 1 base, with 3 bases separating them. The CDR3 runs 11 residues. The CDR3 sequence: CSVVRTDTQYF. In DNA form, the CDR3 reads TGCAGCGTTGTCCGCACAGATACGCAGTATTTT.

In its sample, this clonotype was seen many times. V is TRBV12-3 or TRBV12-4 and J is TRBJ2-5; D is unresolved. This CDR3 is 14 amino acids long. Trimming shortened V by 6 bases and J by 1 base, and 12 bases separated the two germline ends. CDR3 bases: TGTGCCAGCAGCCTAGAGTTGCCCCAAGAGACCCAGTACTTC. Protein product: CASSLELPQETQYF.

This clonotype appeared many times. The rearrangement joins TRBV7-2 to TRBJ1-3, with D possibly matching TRBD1 (5 bases). V lost 5 bases and J lost 0, with 11 bases in between. Per germline, CDR1 SGHTA and CDR2 FQGNSA. The CDR3 consists of 15 residues. The CDR3 DNA reads as TGTGCCAGCAGCCCGACAGCTGCCTCTGGAAACACCATATATTTT. This translates into CASSPTAASGNTIYF.

With regard to this clonotype: A much bigger clone sits one base away, suggesting this may be a read error. The rearrangement links TRBV7-2 to TRBJ1-5, with D unresolved. Germline V gives CDR1 SGHTA, CDR2 FQGNSA. The CDR3 totals 13 residues. CDR3 bases: TGTGCCATCAGCTTAAGCGGGTACCAGCCCCAGCATTTT. Translated: CAISLSGYQPQHF.

The chain carries TRBV7-2 and TRBJ2-5, with D possibly matching TRBD2 (5 bases). The ends were cut back, 0 bases at V and 4 bases at J, with 15 bases in the middle. In germline, CDR1 is SGHTA, CDR2 FQGNSA. This CDR3 spans 16 amino acids. The CDR3 DNA reads TGTGCCAGCAGCTTAGCCGCGCGGGTTTTGGGAGAGACCCAGTACTTC. Protein: CASSLAARVLGETQYF.

This sequence joins TRBV4-1 and TRBJ2-1; TRBD2 aligns across 12 bases. CDR1 and CDR2 (germline): MGHRA, YSYEKL. This CDR3 is built from 18 residues. V lost 0 bases to trimming and J lost 6 bases; unmatched junction nucleotides: 9. CDR3 loop: CASSQDQASGRVGNEQFF. DNA of the CDR3: TGCGCCAGCAGCCAAGATCAGGCTAGCGGGAGGGTAGGCAATGAGCAGTTCTTC.

This clonotype was detected only a few times. This rearrangement joins TRBV28 to TRBJ2-1; 7 bases map to TRBD2. There are 15 residues in the CDR3. From germline, CDR1 is MDHEN and CDR2 SYDVKM. The V segment lost 4 bases and the J segment 4 bases; nucleotides outside the gene matches: 7. The CDR3 nucleotides read TGTGCCAGCAGTTCGGTGGCTAGCGGATACAATGAGCAGTTCTTC. This encodes CASSSVASGYNEQFF.

Turning to this clonotype: This may be a read error, as it is one base from a much larger clone. The V gene is TRBV19, the J gene TRBJ1-2; D uncertain. The V gene lost 7 bases and the J gene lost 0 bases, with 18 bases spanning the gap. Per germline, CDR1 LNHDA and CDR2 SQIVND (reference sequence). CDR3 length: 16 amino acids. In DNA form, the CDR3 reads TGTGCCAGTATAAGTTCCAACGGTGGAGCTAACTATGGCTACACCTTC. Encoded protein: CASISSNGGANYGYTF.

The V and J genes are TRBV6-6 and TRBJ2-1; 13 bases align to TRBD2. CDR1 and CDR2 (germline): MNHNY, SVGAGI (reference sequence). This CDR3 contains 18 residues. After removal of 1 base from V and 7 bases from J, the junction contained 10 bases not matched to a gene. CDR3 sequence: CASSYLFRLAGGINEQFF. CDR3 nucleotide sequence: TGTGCCAGCAGTTACTTATTTCGACTAGCGGGAGGAATTAATGAGCAGTTCTTC.

This clonotype was found a few times. The chain has TRBV7-6 and TRBJ1-2; D is unclear. Germline V lookup: CDR1 SGHVS, CDR2 FNYEAQ. The germline V and J ends were trimmed by 2 bases and 5 bases, with 12 bases remaining between them. The CDR3 runs to 14 residues. CDR3 in amino acids: CASSLSSLWYGYTF. In DNA form, the CDR3 reads TGTGCCAGCAGCTTATCAAGTTTGTGGTATGGCTACACCTTC.

Many counts were recorded for this clonotype. The CDR3 bases are TGTGCCAGCAGCTTAGTCAGGCCGGCCTACGAGCAGTACTTC. Translated, it gives CASSLVRPAYEQYF. This sequence joins TRBV7-2 and TRBJ2-7; D is undetermined. Germline V lookup: CDR1 SGHTA, CDR2 FQGNSA. Trimming removed 1 base from V and 2 bases from J, with 9 bases in between. The CDR3 contains 14 residues.

In its sample, this clonotype was seen a few times. The chain links TRBV4-2 to TRBJ2-1; tentatively, D is TRBD2 (5 bases). CDR1 and CDR2 (germline): LGHNA, YNFKEQ. V lost 1 base to trimming and J lost 0 bases, with 7 bases between them. The CDR3 length is 15 residues. The CDR3 protein is CASSQGDYSYNEQFF. As DNA, the CDR3 is TGTGCCAGCAGCCAAGGTGACTACTCCTACAATGAGCAGTTCTTC.

This chain's CDR3 is CASGAEQSSGNTIYF. CDR3 DNA sequence: TGTGCCAGCGGCGCGGAGCAAAGCTCTGGAAACACCATATATTTT. The genes are TRBV7-6 and TRBJ1-3; D unresolved. The CDR3 is 15 amino acids. V lost 8 bases and J lost 0, with 14 bases in between. CDR1 and CDR2 from the germline V gene are SGHVS and FNYEAQ. Based on the CDR3 plus reference TRBV7-6 and TRBJ1-3, the full variable domain is GAGVSQSPRYKVTKRGQDVALRCDPISGHVSLYWYRQALGQGPEFLTYFNYEAQQDKSGLPNDRFSAERPEGSISTLTIQRTEQRDSAMYRCASGAEQSSGNTIYFGEGSWLTVV.

The sample holds a few counts of this clonotype. The rearrangement links TRBV25-1 to TRBJ2-5, with a tentative D call TRBD2 (7 bases). Per the germline V gene, CDR1 is MGHDK and CDR2 is SYGVNS. Trimming stripped 6 bases from V and 5 bases from J, with 16 bases between. The CDR3 loop spans 14 amino acids. CDR3 DNA sequence: TGTGCCAGCAGAGACTGGGGGGGCCGGGAGACCCAGTACTTC. Encoded protein: CASRDWGGRETQYF.

This clonotype was seen more than once but under ten times. V usage is TRBV7-2 and J usage is TRBJ2-2; 8 bases align to TRBD2. This CDR3 comprises 15 residues. The germline V gene has CDR1 SGHTA and CDR2 FQGNSA. V was clipped by 5 bases and J by 4 bases; unmatched bases: 6. CDR3 region: CASSPRSGGTGELFF. The DNA of the CDR3 is TGTGCCAGCAGCCCCCGGAGCGGGGGCACCGGGGAGCTGTTTTTT.

V and J are TRBV12-3 or TRBV12-4 and TRBJ1-1; D call uncertain. The CDR3 sequence is 13 residues long. Deletions cut 8 bases from V and 2 bases from J, with 12 bases between. The CDR3, as DNA: TGTGCCAGCTCACTTATCTATAACACTGAAGCTTTCTTT. Protein: CASSLIYNTEAFF.

The V and J genes are TRBV7-2 and TRBJ1-5; 10 positions agree with TRBD1. Trimming removed 3 bases from V and 0 bases from J; junction bases left unmatched: 8. The CDR3 contains 18 residues. Germline V CDR1 and CDR2: SGHTA, FQGNSA. DNA of the CDR3: TGTGCCAGCAGCTTGGTGGGGACAGGGGCTTATAGCAATCAGCCCCAGCATTTT. This gives the protein CASSLVGTGAYSNQPQHF.

This clonotype was detected only a few times. The genes are TRBV4-1 and TRBJ2-2; D ambiguous. Trimming shortened V by 0 bases and J by 8 bases, and 19 bases separated the two germline ends. Germline CDR1 reads MGHRA; CDR2 reads YSYEKL. This CDR3 is 17 amino acids long. CDR3 coding DNA: TGCGCCAGCAGCCAAGATGTCAACCCCCAGATTCCGGGGGAGCTGTTTTTT. Residues: CASSQDVNPQIPGELFF.

This clonotype appeared many times. This chain joins TRBV7-9 and TRBJ1-4; 10 bases line up with TRBD1. The CDR3 is 14 residues long. CDR1 is SEHNR, CDR2 FQNEAQ, per germline (reference sequence). V was pared by 5 bases and J by 6 bases, with 3 bases of the junction left unmatched. CDR3 sequence reads: CASSLGTGDEKLFF. The CDR3 DNA reads TGTGCCAGCAGCCTCGGGACAGGGGATGAAAAACTGTTTTTT.

The chain has TRBV29-1 and TRBJ2-1; D gene ambiguous. Germline CDR1 reads SQVTM; CDR2 reads ANQGSEA. Trimming removed 7 bases at V and 1 base at J, with 8 bases between. The CDR3 is 12 amino acids. CDR3 residues: CSESNSYNEQFF. CDR3 DNA: TGCAGCGAGAGTAATTCCTACAATGAGCAGTTCTTC.

This clonotype was recorded at least ten times. The J gene is TRBJ2-7, the V gene TRBV7-2; 10 nucleotides align to TRBD1. This CDR3 has 15 amino acids. V shed 0 bases and J 5 bases; nucleotides not matched to a gene: 4. From germline, CDR1 is SGHTA and CDR2 FQGNSA. This CDR3 is CASSLAGTGAHEQYF. As DNA, the CDR3 is TGTGCCAGCAGCTTAGCCGGGACAGGGGCCCACGAGCAGTACTTC.

The CDR3 nucleotides are TGCGCCAGCATCCAGGGGGATAAGACCCAGTACTTC. It encodes CASIQGDKTQYF. V usage is TRBV10-1 and J usage is TRBJ2-5, with TRBD1 matching over 7 bases. This CDR3 is built from 12 residues. Looked up from germline, CDR1 is WNHNN and CDR2 is SYGVQD (reference sequence). Trimming took 7 bases from V and 6 from J; bases not matched to a gene: 5.

The chain links TRBV12-3 or TRBV12-4 to TRBJ1-5, with a tentative D call TRBD1 (6 bases). The V end was cut by 7 bases, the J end by 1 base, with 14 bases between. The CDR3 is made up of 15 amino acids. This CDR3 reads CASTRTGKSNQPQHF. CDR3 in DNA: TGTGCCAGCACCCGAACAGGGAAGAGCAATCAGCCCCAGCATTTT.

This clonotype was counted a few times. V gene TRBV19 combines with J gene TRBJ2-2, with 7 positions matching TRBD2. This CDR3 has 16 amino acids. With 8 bases clipped from V and 1 base from J, the junction kept 10 bases outside the gene matches. Germline lookup yields CDR1 LNHDA and CDR2 SQIVND (reference sequence). The CDR3 coding sequence is TGTGCCAGTTTCTCTGGACTAGGTGGGAACACCGGGGAGCTGTTTTTT. Its translation: CASFSGLGGNTGELFF.

The rearrangement uses TRBV6-8 and TRBJ2-3; D might be TRBD2 (7 bases). CDR1 is MNHGY, CDR2 SAAAGT, per germline. The CDR3 consists of 12 residues. V lost 10 bases, J lost 6 bases, and 14 bases lay in between. The CDR3 DNA is TGTGCCACTGGGGGGGGCGAGGATACGCAGTATTTT. Its translation is CATGGGEDTQYF.

The genes are TRBV2 and TRBJ2-2; a weak D match, TRBD1 (6 bases). Trimming stripped 6 bases from V and 4 bases from J, with 9 bases between. Per the germline V gene, CDR1 is SNHLY and CDR2 is FYNNEI. This CDR3 is built from 13 residues. Written as DNA, the CDR3 is TGTGCCAGCAGGCCACAGGGCACCGGGGAGCTGTTTTTT. This codes for CASRPQGTGELFF.

This clonotype was counted a few times. The chain couples TRBV4-2 to TRBJ2-1; 10 bases are a match to TRBD2. Germline CDR1 LGHNA, CDR2 YNFKEQ. CDR3 length: 14 amino acids. Germline trimming cut 4 bases from V and 12 bases from J; bases unmatched to any gene: 9. CDR3 nucleotide sequence: TGTGCCAGCAGCCCCCCTGAGCGGGGGGGCCGGCAGTTCTTC. Amino acid sequence: CASSPPERGGRQFF.

This clonotype was counted a few times. The chain employs TRBV7-9 and TRBJ2-3; D is unresolved. Germline V gene lookup returns CDR1 SEHNR and CDR2 FQNEAQ (reference sequence). V dropped 4 bases and J dropped 6 bases, with 11 bases sitting between them. This CDR3 contains 13 residues. This CDR3 reads CASSSDLRDTQYF. In nucleotides, the CDR3 is TGTGCCAGCAGCTCCGACCTTAGGGATACGCAGTATTTT.

This clonotype was observed at least ten times. The rearrangement links TRBV5-1 to TRBJ1-6, with TRBD1 matching 10 bases. Germline V gene sequence: CDR1 SGHRS, CDR2 YFSETQ. With 5 bases clipped from V and 9 bases from J, the junction kept 8 bases outside the gene matches. CDR3 length: 15 amino acids. The CDR3 DNA reads as TGCGCCAGCAGTTTCCGGGACAGGGGAAGTTCACCCCTCCACTTT. Amino acid sequence: CASSFRDRGSSPLHF.

This clonotype was counted only a few times. The V gene is TRBV4-3, the J gene TRBJ2-1; D is unresolved. Germline V gives CDR1 LGHNA, CDR2 YSLEER. CDR3 size: 14 residues. V lost 1 base and J lost 6, with 10 bases in between. CDR3 coding DNA: TGCGCCAGCAGCCAAGCAATGGCACCCAATGAGCAGTTCTTC. Its protein product is CASSQAMAPNEQFF.